The source of this TCR beta chain is a study of blood T cell repertoires in COVID-19. Study context: The samples span acute and convalescent COVID-19 from the United States, Italy and Spain. PBMCs, B-cell-depleted T cells, or T cells provided the cDNA or gDNA that made up the material.

Original processing methods: By means of reference gene primer amplification, nucleated cell counts were estimated. Method: immunoSEQ multiplex PCR; TCRdb's copy keeps in-frame clones and lacks some. V and J calls plus clone size are reproduced from that table; the DNA served to infer D and trimming. The profile shows about 270,000 clones, about four fifths of them singletons. CDR1 is LGHNA, CDR2 YNFKEQ, per germline. The CDR3 runs 17 residues. The germline V and J ends were trimmed by 1 base and 0 bases, with 13 bases remaining between them. The TCR comes from a young woman with acute or convalescent COVID-19. The chain carries TRBV4-2 and TRBJ2-1; D possibly corresponds to TRBD2 (6 bases). The sequencing sample was made of peripheral blood. The CDR3 region is CASSQAAGRSSYNEQFF. CDR3 DNA: TGTGCCAGCAGCCAAGCCGCGGGACGGAGCTCCTACAATGAGCAGTTCTTC.